The rows below give T cell receptor beta chains drawn from one sample of a study of response to subunit inactivated influenza vaccine. TCRdb re-analysed the RT-PCR reads in MiXCR, keeping a single row per CDR3 protein. The repertoire has 500,000 to 600,000 distinct CDR3 sequences, 13% of them found once; the top ten carry around 14%. The input for sequencing was PBMCs from blood, taken roughly 47 days after vaccination. The receptors here all came from a man aged 45-60 years who received an inactivated influenza vaccine. Each CDR3 is given with its conserved first and last residue. The D gene is left open where the match is weak. A clone size is listed for some rows: how often the clone was seen (once, few, many), or a class if it is expanded.

d_call clone_size j_call v_call cdr3_aa cdr3_nt
. . TRBJ2-7 TRBV25-1 CASSAWRNEQYF TGTGCCAGCAGTGCTTGGAGGAACGAGCAGTACTTC
. few TRBJ2-5 TRBV25-1 CASIPNWGGETQYF TGTGCCAGCATACCCAACTGGGGCGGTGAGACCCAGTACTTC
. few TRBJ2-1 TRBV5-1 CASSLGQFDEQFF TGCGCCAGCAGCTTGGGACAGTTCGATGAGCAGTTCTTC
TRBD1 few TRBJ2-7 TRBV6-5 CASSYGLGLDRDYEQYF TGTGCCAGCAGTTACGGCCTTGGTTTGGACAGGGACTACGAGCAGTACTTC
TRBD2 . TRBJ2-7 TRBV7-8 CASSLALAGETSYEQYF TGTGCCAGCAGCTTAGCCTTAGCGGGGGAGACCTCCTACGAGCAGTACTTC
. . TRBJ2-1 TRBV3-1 CASSHRRPGGNEQFF TGTGCCAGCAGCCACAGACGGCCAGGGGGGAATGAGCAGTTCTTC
TRBD2 . TRBJ2-7 TRBV7-2 CASSLAGGKPYEQYF TGTGCCAGCAGCTTAGCGGGGGGGAAACCCTACGAGCAGTACTTC
. few TRBJ2-7 TRBV5-1 CASSLDRADLEQYF TGCGCCAGCAGCTTGGACAGGGCTGACCTCGAGCAGTACTTC
. few TRBJ2-7 TRBV9 CASSVDGTPVYEQYF TGTGCCAGCAGCGTAGACGGGACACCCGTATACGAGCAGTACTTC
. . TRBJ2-7 TRBV6-2/TRBV6-3 CASSYMASGTYEQYF TGTGCCAGCAGTTACATGGCTAGTGGAACCTACGAGCAGTACTTC
TRBD1 few TRBJ1-1 TRBV10-3 CAIAGQGGMNTEAFF TGTGCCATCGCCGGACAGGGAGGTATGAACACTGAAGCTTTCTTT
TRBD2 few TRBJ2-1 TRBV29-1 CSVDGTTDPSYNEQFF TGCAGCGTTGATGGGACTACCGACCCCTCCTACAATGAGCAGTTCTTC
. many TRBJ2-5 TRBV7-2 CASSNRRGGMETQYF TGTGCCAGCAGCAACCGCAGGGGAGGGATGGAGACCCAGTACTTC
. many TRBJ2-5 TRBV6-2/TRBV6-3 CASSPRWAQYF TGTGCCAGCAGTCCCAGGTGGGCCCAGTACTTC
TRBD2 . TRBJ2-1 TRBV6-2/TRBV6-3 CASRGLAGFLNEQFF TGTGCCAGCAGAGGACTAGCGGGATTTTTGAATGAGCAGTTCTTC
TRBD1 . TRBJ2-5 TRBV20-1 CSASHRGHRETQYF TGCAGTGCTAGTCACAGGGGGCATCGAGAGACCCAGTACTTC
TRBD2 few TRBJ2-3 TRBV10-3 CAISASGEADTQYF TGTGCCATCAGTGCTAGCGGGGAGGCAGATACGCAGTATTTT
. many TRBJ1-1 TRBV20-1 CSASRPGTRLATEAFF TGCAGTGCTAGCCGTCCCGGGACCCGTCTGGCGACTGAAGCTTTCTTT
. few TRBJ2-5 TRBV10-3 CAISEPLTGETQYF TGTGCCATCAGTGAGCCGCTGACAGGAGAGACCCAGTACTTC
. . TRBJ2-5 TRBV6-5 CASRALETQYF TGTGCCAGCAGGGCGCTGGAGACCCAGTACTTC
. . TRBJ2-1 TRBV2 CASSPGTRDWSYNEQFF TGTGCCAGCAGTCCCGGGACAAGGGATTGGTCCTACAATGAGCAGTTCTTC
TRBD1 . TRBJ1-5 TRBV19 CASRSQGASNQPQHF TGTGCCAGTAGATCACAGGGGGCGAGCAATCAGCCCCAGCATTTT
. many TRBJ2-1 TRBV12-3/TRBV12-4 CASRKQGFPYNEQFF TGTGCCAGCAGGAAACAGGGATTCCCCTACAATGAGCAGTTCTTC
TRBD2 . TRBJ2-1 TRBV29-1 CSVERGGQGNEQFF TGCAGCGTTGAGCGGGGGGGCCAAGGGAATGAGCAGTTCTTC
. . TRBJ2-4 TRBV7-2 CASSFTQNIQYF TGTGCCAGCAGTTTTACACAAAACATTCAGTACTTC
TRBD1 few TRBJ1-5 TRBV9 CASVSGQGDTYAQHF TGTGCCAGCGTGTCTGGACAGGGTGACACGTACGCCCAGCATTTT
TRBD1 . TRBJ2-7 TRBV28 CASSMGQQAYEQYF TGTGCCAGCAGTATGGGACAGCAAGCCTACGAGCAGTACTTC
. . TRBJ1-1 TRBV12-3/TRBV12-4 CASTTSRGGGTEAFF TGTGCCAGCACTACATCGCGGGGGGGAGGCACTGAAGCTTTCTTT
. few TRBJ1-4 TRBV10-3 CAISAKGGEKLFF TGTGCCATCAGTGCCAAAGGAGGGGAAAAACTGTTTTTT
TRBD2 few TRBJ2-3 TRBV7-2 CASSLRRGGQRRADTQYF TGTGCCAGCAGCTTACGCCGGGGGGGCCAAAGGAGGGCAGATACGCAGTATTTT
. many TRBJ2-6 TRBV6-5 CASSYSSGANVLTF TGTGCCAGCAGTTACAGCTCTGGGGCCAACGTCCTGACTTTC
TRBD1 . TRBJ2-7 TRBV7-8 CASSLGGQGAMYEQYF TGTGCCAGCAGCTTAGGAGGACAGGGGGCAATGTACGAGCAGTACTTC
TRBD2 . TRBJ2-5 TRBV2 CASSDSVLTSAEETQYF TGTGCCAGCAGTGACTCTGTTTTGACTAGCGCCGAGGAGACCCAGTACTTC
. few TRBJ1-4 TRBV12-3/TRBV12-4 CASRTNEKLFF TGTGCCAGCAGAACTAATGAAAAACTGTTTTTT